This T cell receptor beta chain is drawn from a study of T-cell memory formation after mild COVID-19. About the research overall: Each donor largely had its own TCR clusters.

MiXCR, applied by TCRdb to the 5' RACE reads, yields one record per CDR3 protein. The table lists about 150,000 distinct CDR3 sequences, around 21% of them singletons, with 2% to 2.5% in the top ten. This clonotype turned up a few times. Sequenced sample: PBMCs or a T cell subset sorted from them (not recorded which). The source of this sequence is an adult woman who had mild COVID-19 (a few samples of this study predate the infection). Cell type and time point are not known.

The CDR3 DNA reads as TGCGCCAGCAGCCATCCAACCGGGGGCCGGAGGAATGAGCAGTTCTTC. This encodes CASSHPTGGRRNEQFF. The rearrangement uses TRBV4-1 and TRBJ2-1, with D perhaps given as TRBD1 or TRBD2 (6 bases each). CDR3 length equals 16 residues. CDR1 and CDR2 from the germline V gene are MGHRA and YSYEKL. Between the trimmed V and J ends, which lost 3 bases and 7 bases, there was a span of 19 bases.